The clone carrying this T cell receptor (beta chain) was picked up a small number of times. Its cognate antigen is unknown. The data stem from a study of shared clonotypes between healthy human individuals. General study findings and limits: Approximately 5% was the fraction of naive CD4 clonotypes found shared across a few donors.

The CDR3 totals 15 residues. Looked up from germline, CDR1 is MNHNY and CDR2 is SVGAGI (reference sequence). Trimming took off 7 bases at V and 1 base at J, with 14 bases between the two ends. Assay used: immunoSEQ multiplex PCR; TCRdb lists only in-frame clones, some missing. The top ten clones hold 0.7% to 0.95% of a sample with around 1.1 million clones, around three quarters of them seen once. The material sequenced was memory CD4+ T cells from PBMCs. Specified subset: CD45RA-negative fraction. The TCR was taken from a man aged 18-30 years in good health. Some clones in this sample may be carry-over from other donors' samples. The V and J genes are TRBV6-6 and TRBJ1-5; weak D call: TRBD1 (5 bases). For the CDR3, the DNA is TGTGCCAGCACTACACAGGCTCGGAGCAATCAGCCCCAGCATTTT. As protein: CASTTQARSNQPQHF.